This T cell receptor (beta chain) emerged from a study of cytomegalovirus exposure and HLA in healthy donors. Points from the study as a whole: Most TCRs appeared rarely, but some public TCRs recurred in many donors. The tendency of first-cohort TCR clusters to co-occur in the 110 or so validation repertoires emerged from a later analysis. Overall, some 160 TCR beta chains were annotated as cytomegalovirus-associated.

Clones were sequenced by immunoSEQ multiplex PCR, and TCRdb holds only the in-frame ones, with some missing. Here the sample spans around 150,000 clones, roughly 90% being singletons. As to this clone: No antigen is known for it.

This CDR3 region has 11 residues. Material for sequencing was PBMCs. V gene TRBV21-1 combines with J gene TRBJ1-5; the table's D call, TRBD1, has no DNA check behind it. TRBV21-1 is given as a pseudogene. The sequence was collected from a young man in good health and CMV-seropositive. The CDR3 coding sequence is TGTGCCAGCAGCAACAGGGTGGCCCAGCATTTT. Translating it yields CASSNRVAQHF.